This TCR beta chain was retrieved from a study of early T cells in non-severe SARS-CoV-2 infection. Study information: Unsorted whole-blood RNA was sequenced in bulk, leaving chains unpaired. The study's findings and limits: A preference for anti-spike CD8 responses marked VDJdb matching, which missed private and CD4 specificities.

After removal of 4 bases from V and 2 bases from J, the junction contained 11 bases not matched to a gene. The CDR3 loop spans 16 amino acids. Germline V gene lookup returns CDR1 SGHRS and CDR2 YFSETQ. This clonotype was counted at least ten times. Antigen unknown. TCRdb analysed the 5' RACE reads with MiXCR anew, one entry per CDR3 protein. Counted here are 70,000 to 85,000 distinct CDR3 sequences, 9.5% to 15% occurring once; the ten biggest clones make up about a sixth. This chain uses TRBV5-1 with TRBJ2-7, with TRBD1 matching over 8 bases. The sequencing used whole blood, collected at baseline. The receptor comes from an adult who was a healthcare worker with PCR-confirmed SARS-CoV-2 infection or an uninfected control (not recorded which). The donor label of this sample is uncertain. CDR3 residues: CASSPDRAQPAYEQYF. The CDR3 nucleotides read TGCGCCAGCAGCCCGGACAGGGCACAACCAGCCTACGAGCAGTACTTC.